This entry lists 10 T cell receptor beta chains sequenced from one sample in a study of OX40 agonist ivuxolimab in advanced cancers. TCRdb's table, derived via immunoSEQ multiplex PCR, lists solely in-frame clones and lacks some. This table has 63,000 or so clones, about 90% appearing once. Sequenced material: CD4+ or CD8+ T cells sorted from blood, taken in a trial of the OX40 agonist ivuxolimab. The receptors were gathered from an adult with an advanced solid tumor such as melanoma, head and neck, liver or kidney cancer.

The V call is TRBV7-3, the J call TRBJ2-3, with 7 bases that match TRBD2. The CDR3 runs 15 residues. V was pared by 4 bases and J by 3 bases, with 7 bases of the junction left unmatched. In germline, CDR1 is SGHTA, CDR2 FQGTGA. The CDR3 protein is CASSSSGGGTDTQYF. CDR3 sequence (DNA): TGTGCCAGCAGCTCTAGCGGAGGAGGGACAGATACGCAGTATTTT. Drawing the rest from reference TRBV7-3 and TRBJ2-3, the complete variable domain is GAGVSQTPSNKVTEKGKYVELRCDPISGHTALYWYRQSLGQGPEFLIYFQGTGAADDSGLPNDRFFAVRPEGSVSTLKIQRTERGDSAVYLCASSSSGGGTDTQYFGPGTRLTVL.

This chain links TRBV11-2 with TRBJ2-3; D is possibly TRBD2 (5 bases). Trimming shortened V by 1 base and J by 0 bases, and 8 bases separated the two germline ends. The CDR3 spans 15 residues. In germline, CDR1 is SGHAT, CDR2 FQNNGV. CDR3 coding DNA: TGTGCCAGCAGCTTAGGGACTGTAAGCACAGATACGCAGTATTTT. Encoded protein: CASSLGTVSTDTQYF.

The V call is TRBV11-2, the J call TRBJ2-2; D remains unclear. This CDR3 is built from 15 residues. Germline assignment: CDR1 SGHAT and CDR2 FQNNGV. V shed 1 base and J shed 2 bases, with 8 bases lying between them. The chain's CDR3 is CASSLAGLNTGELFF. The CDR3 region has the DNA TGTGCCAGCAGCTTAGCCGGGTTAAACACCGGGGAGCTGTTTTTT.

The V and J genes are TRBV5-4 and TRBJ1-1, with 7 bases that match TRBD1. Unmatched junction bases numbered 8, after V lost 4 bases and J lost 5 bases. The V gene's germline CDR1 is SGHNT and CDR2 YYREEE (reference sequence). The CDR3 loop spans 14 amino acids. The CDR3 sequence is CASSLGQGGTEAFF. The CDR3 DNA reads TGTGCCAGCAGCCTGGGGCAGGGGGGGACTGAAGCTTTCTTT.

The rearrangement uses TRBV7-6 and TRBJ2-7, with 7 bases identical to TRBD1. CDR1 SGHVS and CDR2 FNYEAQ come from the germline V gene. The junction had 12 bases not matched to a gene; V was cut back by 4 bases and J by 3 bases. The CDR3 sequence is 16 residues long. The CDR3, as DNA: TGTGCCAGCAGCTCACACAGGGGACAAGAGGGCTACGAGCAGTACTTC. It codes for CASSSHRGQEGYEQYF.

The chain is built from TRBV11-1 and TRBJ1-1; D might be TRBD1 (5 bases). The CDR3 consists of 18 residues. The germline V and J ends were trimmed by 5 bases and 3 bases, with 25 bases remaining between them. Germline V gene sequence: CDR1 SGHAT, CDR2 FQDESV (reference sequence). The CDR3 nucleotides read TGTGCCAGCAGCATAGGACAAGTCCTTAGGTATGGGGACACTGAAGCTTTCTTT. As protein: CASSIGQVLRYGDTEAFF.

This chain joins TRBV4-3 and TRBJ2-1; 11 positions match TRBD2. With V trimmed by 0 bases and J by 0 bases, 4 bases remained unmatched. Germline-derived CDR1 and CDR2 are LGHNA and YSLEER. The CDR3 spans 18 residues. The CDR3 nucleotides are TGCGCCAGCAGCCAAGATTTTACTAGCGGGAGCTCCTACAATGAGCAGTTCTTC. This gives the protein CASSQDFTSGSSYNEQFF.

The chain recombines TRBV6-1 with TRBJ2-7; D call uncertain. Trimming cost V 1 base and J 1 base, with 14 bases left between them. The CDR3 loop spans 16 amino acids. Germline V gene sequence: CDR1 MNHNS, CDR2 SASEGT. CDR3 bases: TGTGCCAGCAGTGAAGGGGAACAGCTTCCTTCCTACGAGCAGTACGTC. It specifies CASSEGEQLPSYEQYV.

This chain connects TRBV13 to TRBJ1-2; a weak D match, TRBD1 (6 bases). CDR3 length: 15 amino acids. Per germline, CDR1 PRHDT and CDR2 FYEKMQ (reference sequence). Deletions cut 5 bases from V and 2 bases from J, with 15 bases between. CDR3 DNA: TGTGCCAGCAGCGCGGCCGGGACAAAAAACTATGGCTACACCTTC. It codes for CASSAAGTKNYGYTF.

The CDR3 region is CASSSGTGSYEQYV. The CDR3 nucleotides read TGTGCCAGCAGCTCCGGGACAGGGTCCTACGAGCAGTACGTC. This sequence joins TRBV5-6 and TRBJ2-7, with 9 bases matching TRBD1. Germline values: CDR1 SGHDT, CDR2 YYEEEE. The CDR3 runs to 14 residues. The V gene end was trimmed by 3 bases and the J gene end by 1 base; junction bases not matched to a gene: 2.